The 32 T cell receptor beta chains below all came from one sample that was sequenced in a study of T cells in Graves' hyperthyroidism and ophthalmopathy. RNA transcripts yielded amplified TCR beta CDR3 regions. The HTBI primer set served for first-round RT-PCR of the TCR CDR3. TCRdb reprocessed the multiplex PCR reads via MiXCR and lists one record per CDR3 protein. The sample records some 650,000 distinct CDR3 sequences, 16% being singletons. The sequenced sample was blood. The receptors derive from a woman in her forties with Graves' ophthalmopathy.

The rearrangement uses TRBV5-1 and TRBJ1-1; D ambiguous. This CDR3 is 15 amino acids long. The V end was cut by 3 bases, the J end by 0 bases, with 12 bases between. The germline CDR1 and CDR2 sequences are SGHRS and YFSETQ. CDR3 DNA sequence: TGCGCCAGCAGCTCAGGACTGCCATTGAACACTGAAGCTTTCTTT. It specifies CASSSGLPLNTEAFF.

This clonotype occurred a few times. This sequence joins TRBV11-2 and TRBJ1-2, with TRBD1 identical over 8 bases. The CDR3 totals 16 residues. In germline, CDR1 is SGHAT, CDR2 FQNNGV. The ends lost 4 bases at V and 4 bases at J; junction bases unmatched: 11. The CDR3 sequence is CASSSLTTDRGYGYTF. CDR3 coding DNA: TGTGCCAGCAGCTCACTCACGACCGACAGGGGCTATGGCTACACCTTC.

Details on this clonotype: A much larger clone lies one base from this, so it may be a read error. The chain couples TRBV28 to TRBJ2-1; tentative D call: TRBD2 (6 bases). The CDR3 spans 15 residues. Germline CDR1 MDHEN, CDR2 SYDVKM. CDR3 residues: CASRYGTVSYNERFF. Here the CDR3 DNA reads TGTGCCAGCAGATATGGGACTGTCTCCTACAATGAGCGGTTCTTC.

This clonotype was seen ten or more times. The chain links TRBV11-2 to TRBJ2-7; D is unresolved. There are 15 residues in the CDR3. Germline values: CDR1 SGHAT, CDR2 FQNNGV. Trimming shortened V by 2 bases and J by 0 bases, and 11 bases separated the two germline ends. Written as DNA, the CDR3 is TGTGCCAGCAGCTTATCTCCGGTCGGCTCCTACGAGCAGTACTTC. The encoded protein is CASSLSPVGSYEQYF. The full variable domain, in which reference TRBV11-2 and TRBJ2-7 provide the parts outside the CDR3, is EAGVAQSPRYKIIEKRQSVAFWCNPISGHATLYWYQQILGQGPKLLIQFQNNGVVDDSQLPKDRFSAERLKGVDSTLKIQPAKLEDSAVYLCASSLSPVGSYEQYFGPGTRLTVT.

This clonotype was recorded a few times. The genes are TRBV20-1 and TRBJ2-7, with D hard to call. Germline-derived CDR1 and CDR2 are DFQATT and SNEGSKA (reference sequence). CDR3 size: 15 residues. The V end was cut by 1 base, the J end by 2 bases, with 15 bases between. CDR3 sequence: CSARANGRSAYEQYF. CDR3 nucleotide sequence: TGCAGTGCTAGAGCAAACGGACGGTCTGCCTACGAGCAGTACTTC.

The table lists this clonotype with many counts. This chain joins TRBV20-1 and TRBJ2-1; D possibly uses TRBD1 or TRBD2 (5 bases each). The CDR3 extends over 14 amino acids. The V gene's germline CDR1 is DFQATT and CDR2 SNEGSKA (reference sequence). Trimming left V 6 bases short and J 4 bases short, with 16 bases between. The CDR3: CSAVRDAKYNEQFF. In DNA form, the CDR3 reads TGCAGTGCCGTCCGGGACGCGAAGTACAATGAGCAGTTCTTC.

A word on this clonotype: Possible read error: a much larger clone is one base away. The chain has TRBV7-3 and TRBJ2-5, with D possibly TRBD2 on 5 matching bases. Trimming cost V 5 bases and J 2 bases, with 12 bases left between them. Germline V gene lookup returns CDR1 SGHTA and CDR2 FQGTGA. The CDR3 loop spans 14 amino acids. CDR3 loop: CASSPCGRQETQYF. The CDR3 DNA sequence: TGTGCCAGCAGCCCCTGTGGGAGACAAGAGACCCAGTACTTC.

This clonotype was seen ten or more times. The chain carries TRBV7-3 and TRBJ2-1; D gene unclear. The CDR3 sequence is 13 residues long. CDR1 and CDR2 (germline): SGHTA, FQGTGA. The V and J ends lost 1 base and 5 bases respectively, with 6 bases between them. CDR3 amino acids: CASSLRANNEQFF. In nucleotides, the CDR3 is TGTGCCAGCAGCTTAAGGGCTAACAATGAGCAGTTCTTC.

A word on this clonotype: A single base separates this from a much larger clone, so it may be a read error. This chain uses TRBV6-6 with TRBJ2-7; 9 nucleotides line up with TRBD1. The CDR3 length is 16 residues. CDR1 and CDR2 (germline): MNHNY, SVGAGI (reference sequence). V lost 2 bases to trimming and J lost 5 bases; unmatched junction nucleotides: 10. DNA for the CDR3: TGTGCCAGCAGTTACCCGAGGAACAGGGGGCGGAACGAGCAGTACTTC. Translating it yields CASSYPRNRGRNEQYF.

This clonotype was seen repeatedly, ten times or more. This chain joins TRBV2 and TRBJ2-7; no firm D call. Germline CDR1 is SNHLY and CDR2 is FYNNEI. The V gene lost 7 bases and the J gene lost 2 bases, with 15 bases spanning the gap. CDR3 length: 14 residues. CDR3 DNA sequence: TGTGCCAGCACCTTCACTACCCTCACCTACGAGCAGTACTTC. As protein: CASTFTTLTYEQYF.

This clonotype was seen repeatedly, ten times or more. The chain employs TRBV7-9 and TRBJ2-5, with TRBD2 identical over 11 bases. V was pared by 7 bases and J by 4 bases, with 5 bases of the junction left unmatched. Germline lookup yields CDR1 SEHNR and CDR2 FQNEAQ (reference sequence). This CDR3 region has 14 residues. The CDR3: CASTRLAGRETQYF. The DNA of the CDR3 is TGTGCCAGCACCCGACTAGCGGGACGAGAGACCCAGTACTTC.

This clonotype was counted ten times or more. The V and J genes are TRBV27 and TRBJ1-1; weak D call: TRBD1 (5 bases). Germline values: CDR1 MNHEY, CDR2 SMNVEV (reference sequence). V was pared by 4 bases and J by 1 base, with 13 bases between. This CDR3 contains 15 residues. Here the CDR3 DNA reads TGTGCCAGCAGTTCGCCCTGGGGGGGGAACACTGAAGCTTTCTTT. Its protein is CASSSPWGGNTEAFF.

This clonotype was found many times. This chain uses TRBV6-1 with TRBJ2-3; TRBD2 matches at 7 bases. Looked up from germline, CDR1 is MNHNS and CDR2 is SASEGT. V lost 2 bases and J lost 0; bases outside the gene matches: 5. The CDR3 extends over 16 amino acids. Here the CDR3 DNA reads TGTGCCAGCAGTGAACCTAGCGGTGCTAGCACAGATACGCAGTATTTT. It specifies CASSEPSGASTDTQYF.

This clonotype was observed many times. The chain links TRBV27 to TRBJ1-5; TRBD1 might be the D (5 bases). Per germline, CDR1 MNHEY and CDR2 SMNVEV (reference sequence). Trimming pared 2 bases from V and 6 bases from J, leaving 11 bases between. The CDR3 covers 14 residues. The CDR3 spells CASSLLGVGQPQHF. Written as DNA, the CDR3 is TGTGCCAGCAGTTTACTGGGGGTTGGTCAGCCCCAGCATTTT.

This clonotype showed up many times. J is TRBJ2-5 and V is TRBV29-1; 11 bases fit TRBD1. The CDR3 has 17 residues. Trimming took 6 bases from V and 4 from J; bases not matched to a gene: 16. Germline loops: CDR1 SQVTM, CDR2 ANQGSEA. CDR3 coding DNA: TGCAGCGTCGACGCATACTTGGGACAGGGGGTTTTAGAGACCCAGTACTTC. Encoded protein: CSVDAYLGQGVLETQYF. Variable domain in full (rest from reference TRBV29-1 and TRBJ2-5): SAVISQKPSRDICQRGTSLTIQCQVDSQVTMMFWYRQQPGQSLTLIATANQGSEATYESGFVIDKFPISRPNLTFSTLTVSNMSPEDSSIYLCSVDAYLGQGVLETQYFGPGTRLLVL.

The genes are TRBV2 and TRBJ1-2, with 9 bases matching TRBD1. Germline CDR1 and CDR2: SNHLY and FYNNEI. The CDR3 is made up of 14 amino acids. With 6 bases clipped from V and 1 base from J, the junction kept 3 bases outside the gene matches. CDR3 loop: CASSGQGINYGYTF. The CDR3 bases are TGTGCCAGCAGCGGACAGGGGATTAACTATGGCTACACCTTC.

In this sample, this clonotype turned up many times. The chain employs TRBV6-2 or TRBV6-3 and TRBJ2-3; D remains unclear. CDR3 size: 14 residues. Between the trimmed V and J ends, which lost 1 base and 0 bases, there was a span of 5 bases. Germline V lookup: CDR1 MNHEY, CDR2 SVGEGT. CDR3 sequence (DNA): TGTGCCAGCAGTTACTTCCCTAGCACAGATACGCAGTATTTT. Its translation: CASSYFPSTDTQYF.

There are many counts of this clonotype. The V gene is TRBV3-1, the J gene TRBJ2-2; the match to TRBD1 covers 8 bases. The CDR3 has 15 amino acids. CDR1 is LGHDT and CDR2 is YNNKEL in the germline V gene (reference sequence). The trim removed 3 bases at V and 1 base at J, leaving 1 base unmatched. DNA for the CDR3: TGTGCCAGCAGCCACGGGACAGGGAACACCGGGGAGCTGTTTTTT. Protein sequence: CASSHGTGNTGELFF.

The table lists this clonotype with many counts. This chain links TRBV20-1 with TRBJ2-7; 10 positions agree with TRBD2. CDR1 and CDR2 from the germline V gene are DFQATT and SNEGSKA (reference sequence). This CDR3 comprises 15 residues. Trimming removed 0 bases from V and 6 bases from J; junction bases left unmatched: 8. CDR3 nucleotides: TGCAGTGCTAGAGACGCGAGCGGGAGGGGGGGCGAGCAGTACTTC. Its protein product is CSARDASGRGGEQYF.

V and J are TRBV20-1 and TRBJ1-1; D gene ambiguous. This CDR3 is built from 14 residues. The V end was cut by 5 bases, the J end by 7 bases, with 20 bases between. Germline assignment: CDR1 DFQATT and CDR2 SNEGSKA (reference sequence). The CDR3 DNA sequence: TGCAGTGCTGGGGATCGGGGTGGCGATATTGAAGCTTTCTTT. Encoded protein: CSAGDRGGDIEAFF.

This clonotype was observed a few times. This chain connects TRBV18 to TRBJ2-2, with 11 bases matching TRBD2. J lost 0 bases, V lost 5 bases, and 5 bases had no gene match. The length of the CDR3 is 17 residues. Germline-derived CDR1 and CDR2 are KGHSH and LQKENI. The CDR3 DNA is TGTGCCAGCTCATCCCCGGGACTAGCGGCGAACACCGGGGAGCTGTTTTTT. Protein sequence: CASSSPGLAANTGELFF.

This clonotype was seen ten or more times. J is TRBJ2-5 and V is TRBV12-3 or TRBV12-4; D may be TRBD1 or TRBD2 (6 bases each). This CDR3 has 16 amino acids. Trimming took 0 bases from V and 5 from J, leaving 16 bases between them. The DNA for the CDR3 is TGTGCCAGCAGTTTAGCAGGCCGGGGGCCGGGGGAGACCCAGTACTTC. Protein sequence: CASSLAGRGPGETQYF.

There are a few counts of this clonotype. This chain connects TRBV2 to TRBJ2-3; D perhaps matches TRBD2 (5 bases). Trimming shortened V by 7 bases and J by 3 bases, and 8 bases separated the two germline ends. The CDR3 has 12 residues. The germline CDR1 and CDR2 sequences are SNHLY and FYNNEI. The CDR3 nucleotides read TGTGCCAGCACCCGGGGAACAGATACGCAGTATTTT. Encoded protein: CASTRGTDTQYF.

The chain joins TRBV20-1 to TRBJ2-7; no definite D call. Germline V gives CDR1 DFQATT, CDR2 SNEGSKA (reference sequence). The CDR3 is 14 residues long. The V end lost 2 bases, the J end lost 5 bases, and 16 bases lay between the germline ends. This chain's CDR3 is CSARRASEFDEQYF. CDR3 DNA: TGCAGTGCTAGAAGGGCCTCAGAATTCGACGAGCAGTACTTC.

The rearrangement joins TRBV20-1 to TRBJ2-3; no clear D gene. This CDR3 region has 10 residues. CDR1 is DFQATT and CDR2 is SNEGSKA in the germline V gene (reference sequence). Trimming took 6 bases from V and 6 from J, leaving 7 bases between them. CDR3 protein: CSATWDTQYF. The CDR3 coding sequence is TGCAGTGCCACCTGGGATACGCAGTATTTT.

This clonotype was found many times. V and J are TRBV3-1 and TRBJ1-1, with D perhaps TRBD1 (6 bases). V was clipped by 4 bases and J by 1 base, with 19 bases between them. Per the germline V gene, CDR1 is LGHDT and CDR2 is YNNKEL (reference sequence). This CDR3 contains 17 residues. CDR3 sequence reads: CASSLQSGAGPNTEAFF. The CDR3, as DNA: TGTGCCAGCAGCCTCCAATCAGGGGCAGGCCCGAACACTGAAGCTTTCTTT.

This chain joins TRBV11-2 and TRBJ2-5; 14 bases align to TRBD2. This CDR3 is built from 13 residues. Germline CDR1 and CDR2: SGHAT and FQNNGV. V shed 5 bases, J shed 13 bases, and the junction held 6 bases outside the gene matches. CDR3 DNA sequence: TGTGCCAGCAGCACGGGACTAGCGGGGGCCCGGTACTTC. It encodes CASSTGLAGARYF.

This clonotype was counted between two and nine times. The V gene is TRBV7-9, the J gene TRBJ1-1; D uncertain. CDR3 size: 13 residues. The V gene's germline CDR1 is SEHNR and CDR2 FQNEAQ (reference sequence). V lost 7 bases and J lost 5, with 14 bases in between. The DNA for the CDR3 is TGTGCCAGCACCCCGGGAGGAAGTACTGAAGCTTTCTTT. This encodes CASTPGGSTEAFF. The whole variable domain, remainder taken from reference TRBV7-9 and TRBJ1-1, is DTGVSQNPRHKITKRGQNVTFRCDPISEHNRLYWYRQTLGQGPEFLTYFQNEAQLEKSRLLSDRFSAERPKGSFSTLEIQRTEQGDSAMYLCASTPGGSTEAFFGQGTRLTVV.

The chain carries TRBV29-1 and TRBJ2-5; 15 nucleotides agree with TRBD2. CDR1 SQVTM and CDR2 ANQGSEA come from the germline V gene. The CDR3 has 14 amino acids. V shed 7 bases, J shed 5 bases, and the junction held 5 bases outside the gene matches. CDR3 DNA: TGCAGCGGGACTAGCGGGAGGGCCCGGGAGACCCAGTACTTC. It yields the protein CSGTSGRARETQYF.

This clonotype has just a few counts. This sequence joins TRBV2 and TRBJ1-2; 11 bases agree with TRBD1. This CDR3 spans 13 amino acids. Germline CDR1 reads SNHLY; CDR2 reads FYNNEI. V gave up 8 bases and J gave up 6 bases; unmatched junction bases: 5. The chain's CDR3 is CASGQGAFNGYTF. CDR3 nucleotides: TGTGCCAGCGGACAGGGGGCGTTCAATGGCTACACCTTC.

Many counts were recorded for this clonotype. This rearrangement joins TRBV12-3 or TRBV12-4 to TRBJ1-1; perhaps TRBD1 as D (5 bases). V lost 4 bases and J lost 5, with 17 bases in between. There are 15 residues in the CDR3. The CDR3 region is CASSSGGTLPTEAFF. CDR3 sequence (DNA): TGTGCCAGCAGTTCAGGTGGGACGTTGCCGACTGAAGCTTTCTTT.

This clonotype was observed many times. The chain's CDR3 is CASSRPSGGIYEQYF. Here the CDR3 DNA reads TGTGCCAGCAGTCGACCTAGCGGGGGGATCTACGAGCAGTACTTC. V is TRBV6-2 or TRBV6-3 and J is TRBJ2-7; 11 nucleotides match TRBD2. Germline V gene sequence: CDR1 MNHEY, CDR2 SVGEGT. This CDR3 region has 15 residues. With 5 bases clipped from V and 3 bases from J, the junction kept 6 bases outside the gene matches.